One sample yielded the 32 T cell receptor beta chains listed below, sequenced in a study of OX40 agonist ivuxolimab in advanced cancers. The library was built by means of the immunoSEQ multiplex PCR assay. Drawn from immuneACCESS, this table holds only the in-frame rearrangements with V and J called that TCRdb kept. Clones are partly lost; checked studies trace under half to an unresolved V gene and leave the rest unexplained. The sample table holds about 86,000 clones, of which around 85% were seen once. The top ten clones comprise approximately 1.3% of the sample. The sample was CD4+ or CD8+ T cells sorted from blood, taken in a trial of the OX40 agonist ivuxolimab. These receptors came from an adult with an advanced solid tumor such as melanoma, head and neck, liver or kidney cancer.

The chain joins TRBV19 to TRBJ2-3; TRBD2 agrees at 15 bases. The V and J ends lost 6 bases and 2 bases, in that order; junction bases with no gene match: 3. The CDR3 loop spans 16 amino acids. CDR1 and CDR2 (germline): LNHDA, SQIVND (reference sequence). CDR3 DNA sequence: TGTGCCAGTAGCCGGACTAGCGGGGGGGACACAGATACGCAGTATTTT. Protein: CASSRTSGGDTDTQYF.

The genes are TRBV5-5 and TRBJ1-6; tentatively, D is TRBD1 (6 bases). Germline CDR1 is SGHKS and CDR2 is YYEKEE (reference sequence). V lost 0 bases and J lost 9, with 13 bases in between. The length of the CDR3 is 15 residues. The CDR3 region is CASSLGAGGSSPLHF. CDR3 nucleotide sequence: TGTGCCAGCAGCTTGGGGGCTGGGGGCTCTTCACCCCTCCACTTT.

This clone was found once. The chain couples TRBV5-1 to TRBJ1-1, with D unclear. Trimming shortened V by 0 bases and J by 4 bases, and 7 bases separated the two germline ends. The CDR3 extends over 13 amino acids. The germline gives CDR1 SGHRS, CDR2 YFSETQ. Written as DNA, the CDR3 is TGCGCCAGCAGCTTGGACGGGTTCACTGAAGCTTTCTTT. It translates to CASSLDGFTEAFF. Variable domain in full (rest from reference TRBV5-1 and TRBJ1-1): KAGVTQTPRYLIKTRGQQVTLSCSPISGHRSVSWYQQTPGQGLQFLFEYFSETQRNKGNFPGRFSGRQFSNSRSEMNVSTLELGDSALYLCASSLDGFTEAFFGQGTRLTVV.

This chain uses TRBV30 with TRBJ2-7; 13 positions match TRBD2. The CDR3 is 17 residues long. Trimming cost V 4 bases and J 4 bases; bases outside gene matches: 13. Germline values: CDR1 GTSNPN, CDR2 SVGIG (reference sequence). CDR3 coding DNA: TGTGCCTGGAAGACCCCGGCCGGGACTAGCGGGGAGTACGAGCAGTACTTC. It encodes CAWKTPAGTSGEYEQYF.

V usage is TRBV4-1 and J usage is TRBJ2-2; D possibly corresponds to TRBD1 (6 bases). The V end lost 3 bases, the J end lost 5 bases, and 16 bases lay between the germline ends. CDR3 length: 16 amino acids. Germline CDR1 MGHRA, CDR2 YSYEKL. The CDR3 region is CASSHPWGQGTGELFF. CDR3 DNA sequence: TGCGCCAGCAGCCATCCCTGGGGGCAAGGGACCGGGGAGCTGTTTTTT.

The chain uses TRBV9 and TRBJ1-6; D is possibly TRBD1 (5 bases). This CDR3 is 16 amino acids long. V lost 3 bases to trimming and J lost 4 bases, with 14 bases between them. Germline V gene lookup returns CDR1 SGDLS and CDR2 YYNGEE. This CDR3 reads CASSGPPGRYNSPLHF. The CDR3 DNA reads TGTGCCAGCAGCGGACCGCCGGGACGGTATAATTCACCCCTCCACTTT.

The J gene is TRBJ1-3, the V gene TRBV4-2; 7 nucleotides agree with TRBD1. V gave up 1 base and J gave up 4 bases; unmatched junction bases: 10. The length of the CDR3 is 17 residues. Per the germline V gene, CDR1 is LGHNA and CDR2 is YNFKEQ. The CDR3 sequence is CASSQGSEGASGNTIYF. CDR3 in DNA: TGTGCCAGCAGCCAAGGCTCGGAGGGGGCATCGGGAAACACCATATATTTT.

The chain combines TRBV19 with TRBJ2-1; 9 bases line up with TRBD2. The CDR3 is 15 amino acids. With 5 bases clipped from V and 10 bases from J, the junction kept 12 bases outside the gene matches. Per germline, CDR1 LNHDA and CDR2 SQIVND (reference sequence). CDR3 region: CASSFSGGAGGEQFF. The CDR3 DNA follows: TGTGCCAGTAGTTTTAGCGGGGGTGCCGGGGGCGAGCAGTTCTTC.

The chain carries TRBV6-1 and TRBJ2-5; a weak D match, TRBD2 (7 bases). Per germline, CDR1 MNHNS and CDR2 SASEGT. V lost 1 base, J lost 2 bases, and 14 bases lay in between. CDR3 length equals 16 residues. CDR3: CASSEVPGGLQETQYF. In DNA form, the CDR3 reads TGTGCCAGCAGTGAAGTCCCGGGGGGCCTTCAAGAGACCCAGTACTTC.

The sample holds a few counts of this clone. The chain carries TRBV30 and TRBJ2-3; 11 nucleotides align to TRBD1. V dropped 2 bases and J dropped 4; count of bases not matched to a gene: 5. Germline V gives CDR1 GTSNPN, CDR2 SVGIG (reference sequence). CDR3 length: 15 residues. The CDR3 spells CAWSPPGQGADTQYF. As DNA, the CDR3 is TGTGCCTGGAGTCCCCCGGGACAGGGGGCAGATACGCAGTATTTT.

V is TRBV5-6 and J is TRBJ2-7; 8 nucleotides match TRBD1. The CDR3 spans 15 residues. Germline V lookup: CDR1 SGHDT, CDR2 YYEEEE. Trimming took 5 bases from V and 2 from J; bases not matched to a gene: 9. The CDR3 bases are TGTGCCAGCAGTTACCGGGACAGGATTACCTACGAGCAGTACTTC. Its protein is CASSYRDRITYEQYF.

The chain has TRBV30 and TRBJ1-5; perhaps TRBD1 as D (6 bases). V lost 5 bases, J lost 1 base, and 15 bases lay in between. The CDR3 has 15 residues. CDR1 is GTSNPN, CDR2 SVGIG, per germline (reference sequence). The CDR3 nucleotides are TGTGCCTGGGAGATGGGGGGCTCGAGCAATCAGCCCCAGCATTTT. This encodes CAWEMGGSSNQPQHF.

The V call is TRBV6-1, the J call TRBJ2-1; D may be TRBD2 (5 bases). Germline V lookup: CDR1 MNHNS, CDR2 SASEGT. The CDR3 is 15 residues long. Trimming removed 4 bases at V and 0 bases at J, with 10 bases between. CDR3 loop: CASSVEAVSYNEQFF. In DNA, the CDR3 is TGTGCCAGCAGTGTGGAAGCGGTCTCCTACAATGAGCAGTTCTTC.

This chain uses TRBV9 with TRBJ2-3; 7 bases are a match to TRBD2. Germline CDR1 is SGDLS and CDR2 is YYNGEE. Trimming at V came to 1 base and at J to 5 bases, leaving 7 bases not matched to a gene. CDR3 length equals 15 residues. The CDR3 bases are TGTGCCAGCAGCGTATTTACGGGGGGTGGAGATACGCAGTATTTT. It specifies CASSVFTGGGDTQYF.

V and J are TRBV30 and TRBJ1-5; D not resolved. This CDR3 has 14 residues. CDR1 is GTSNPN and CDR2 is SVGIG in the germline V gene (reference sequence). V lost 0 bases to trimming and J lost 7 bases, with 13 bases between them. CDR3: CAWSVEADSQPQHF. The CDR3 nucleotides read TGTGCCTGGAGTGTAGAGGCAGATAGCCAGCCCCAGCATTTT.

This chain links TRBV7-9 with TRBJ1-2; D is undetermined. Germline assignment: CDR1 SEHNR and CDR2 FQNEAQ (reference sequence). The CDR3 has 13 residues. The V gene lost 2 bases and the J gene lost 0 bases, with 4 bases spanning the gap. In nucleotides, the CDR3 is TGTGCCAGCAGCTTACAGACTAACTATGGCTACACCTTC. Protein product: CASSLQTNYGYTF.

This chain connects TRBV18 to TRBJ2-1, with TRBD1 as a possible D gene (5 bases). The V and J ends lost 0 bases and 1 base respectively, with 10 bases between them. The germline V gene encodes CDR1 KGHSH and CDR2 LQKENI. The CDR3 runs 16 residues. The CDR3 DNA follows: TGTGCCAGCTCACCACCGCAGGGTATGTCCTACAATGAGCAGTTCTTC. Protein product: CASSPPQGMSYNEQFF.

This rearrangement joins TRBV29-1 to TRBJ2-4, with D unclear. The germline gives CDR1 SQVTM, CDR2 ANQGSEA. V lost 6 bases, J lost 7 bases, and 16 bases lay in between. The CDR3 consists of 13 residues. CDR3 nucleotides: TGCAGCGTCCCTGAGAAGGGATCGAACATTCAGTACTTC. This encodes CSVPEKGSNIQYF.

The V gene is TRBV27, the J gene TRBJ1-4, with no clear D. The CDR3 totals 14 residues. CDR1 and CDR2 from the germline V gene are MNHEY and SMNVEV (reference sequence). Trimming pared 3 bases from V and 0 bases from J, leaving 5 bases between. The CDR3 is CASSFASTNEKLFF. For the CDR3, the DNA is TGTGCCAGCAGTTTTGCGTCAACTAATGAAAAACTGTTTTTT.

V gene TRBV29-1 combines with J gene TRBJ1-1; D uncertain. This CDR3 is built from 12 residues. V shed 4 bases and J shed 1 base, with 7 bases lying between them. Germline V gene sequence: CDR1 SQVTM, CDR2 ANQGSEA. CDR3 in amino acids: CSVAGTNTEAFF. As DNA, the CDR3 is TGCAGCGTTGCAGGCACGAACACTGAAGCTTTCTTT.

CDR3 protein: CASSLGADPYNEQFF. For the CDR3, the DNA is TGTGCCAGCAGCTTAGGAGCGGATCCCTACAATGAGCAGTTCTTC. V gene TRBV11-3 combines with J gene TRBJ2-1, with D possibly TRBD2 on 5 matching bases. Germline CDR1 is SGHNT and CDR2 is YENEEA. This CDR3 has 15 amino acids. The V gene lost 1 base and the J gene lost 2 bases, with 9 bases spanning the gap.

J is TRBJ1-3 and V is TRBV2; D possibly corresponds to TRBD1 (5 bases). The CDR3 length is 15 residues. Germline V gene lookup returns CDR1 SNHLY and CDR2 FYNNEI. The V end lost 1 base, the J end lost 0 bases, and 7 bases lay between the germline ends. In nucleotides, the CDR3 is TGTGCCAGCAGTGAAGGGGGCTTCTCTGGAAACACCATATATTTT. Translated, it gives CASSEGGFSGNTIYF.

V usage is TRBV27 and J usage is TRBJ2-4, with 9 bases matching TRBD1. The CDR3 consists of 16 residues. V gave up 3 bases and J gave up 2 bases; unmatched junction bases: 5. Germline V CDR1 and CDR2: MNHEY, SMNVEV (reference sequence). The CDR3 sequence: CASSFSGTGPKNIQYF. CDR3 sequence (DNA): TGTGCCAGCAGTTTCTCTGGGACAGGGCCCAAAAACATTCAGTACTTC.

DNA of the CDR3: TGTGCCAGCAGTGACAGGAGGAACACTGAAGCTTTCTTT. This translates into CASSDRRNTEAFF. The chain is built from TRBV6-1 and TRBJ1-1; D unclear. Germline CDR1 and CDR2: MNHNS and SASEGT. V was clipped by 3 bases and J by 1 base, with 6 bases between them. CDR3 size: 13 residues.

This chain links TRBV2 with TRBJ1-3; D ambiguous. Germline V gives CDR1 SNHLY, CDR2 FYNNEI. Trimming removed 7 bases at V and 0 bases at J, with 10 bases between. The CDR3 is made up of 14 amino acids. The CDR3, as DNA: TGTGCCAGCAAGGGCACCCACTCTGGAAACACCATATATTTT. This encodes CASKGTHSGNTIYF.

This rearrangement joins TRBV11-2 to TRBJ2-1; a weak D match, TRBD1 (6 bases). CDR1 SGHAT and CDR2 FQNNGV come from the germline V gene. V was cut by 3 bases and J by 13 bases, with 19 bases left in between. This CDR3 has 14 amino acids. CDR3 nucleotides: TGTGCCAGCAGCTTTCTGTACAGGGAATGGGAACAGTTCTTC. Protein sequence: CASSFLYREWEQFF.

The chain uses TRBV6-5 and TRBJ2-7; 7 positions agree with TRBD1. Trimming took 6 bases from V and 9 from J; bases not matched to a gene: 8. The CDR3 length is 12 residues. The germline gives CDR1 MNHEY, CDR2 SVGAGI. The CDR3 spells CASSRQGLGQYF. The DNA for the CDR3 is TGTGCCAGCAGCCGACAGGGCTTAGGGCAGTACTTC.

The chain uses TRBV6-1 and TRBJ2-1; 7 nucleotides match TRBD1. Germline CDR1 MNHNS, CDR2 SASEGT. The CDR3 has 15 residues. The trim removed 6 bases at V and 6 bases at J, leaving 11 bases unmatched. The CDR3 DNA is TGTGCCAGCAGCCGCACTATCGGGACAGCCAATGAGCAGTTCTTC. It encodes CASSRTIGTANEQFF.

This sequence joins TRBV5-1 and TRBJ2-5; the D is unclear. V shed 0 bases and J shed 7 bases, with 13 bases lying between them. The CDR3 is 14 amino acids. CDR1 SGHRS and CDR2 YFSETQ come from the germline V gene. CDR3 amino acids: CASSLAERRGTQYF. The CDR3 bases are TGCGCCAGCAGCTTGGCTGAGAGGAGAGGGACCCAGTACTTC. Together with reference TRBV5-1 and TRBJ2-5, the CDR3 gives the full variable domain: KAGVTQTPRYLIKTRGQQVTLSCSPISGHRSVSWYQQTPGQGLQFLFEYFSETQRNKGNFPGRFSGRQFSNSRSEMNVSTLELGDSALYLCASSLAERRGTQYFGPGTRLLVL.

The J gene is TRBJ2-1, the V gene TRBV6-6; tentative D call: TRBD1 (6 bases). Germline V lookup: CDR1 MNHNY, CDR2 SVGAGI (reference sequence). The length of the CDR3 is 15 residues. V lost 2 bases to trimming and J lost 4 bases, with 12 bases between them. The CDR3 reads CASSYKTGFYNEQFF. Written as DNA, the CDR3 is TGTGCCAGCAGTTACAAGACAGGTTTTTACAATGAGCAGTTCTTC.

The chain employs TRBV7-6 and TRBJ1-1; D is ambiguous. There are 14 residues in the CDR3. Per the germline V gene, CDR1 is SGHVS and CDR2 is FNYEAQ. V lost 1 base and J 0 bases, leaving 6 bases between the germline ends. CDR3 sequence reads: CASSLVAMNTEAFF. CDR3 nucleotide sequence: TGTGCCAGCAGCTTAGTCGCTATGAACACTGAAGCTTTCTTT.

J is TRBJ2-3 and V is TRBV27; the match to TRBD2 covers 8 bases. V gave up 5 bases and J gave up 2 bases; unmatched junction bases: 9. CDR3 length: 16 amino acids. CDR1 and CDR2 (germline): MNHEY, SMNVEV (reference sequence). The DNA of the CDR3 is TGTGCCAGCAGTATACCCCGGGGGGGGGCCACAGATACGCAGTATTTT. As protein: CASSIPRGGATDTQYF.